This T cell receptor (beta chain) was recorded in a study of blood T cell repertoires in COVID-19 (dated by TCRdb to the early 2020s). For the wider study: Collaborator samples came from the United States, Italy and Spain and covered acute and convalescent phases of COVID-19. The prospective study material was composed of cDNA or gDNA derived from T cells, B-cell-depleted T cells, or PBMCs. Deeply sampled blood TCRbeta repertoires from subjects exposed to, actively infected with, or recovered from COVID-19 were included in the dataset. The repertoires were made available in a free public database intended to serve as a resource for research on the immune response to SARS-CoV-2. Samples were obtained from the ongoing ImmuneRACE study (first 160 participants) and from roughly 1,300 subjects provided by 6 global collaborators. Nearly every sample came with metadata listing a de-identified subject ID, COVID-19 status, age in years and sex. Where available, HLA class I and class II types were obtained from metadata supplied by the sample provider rather than from assay-based typing.

CDR1 and CDR2, looked up from the germline V gene, are KGHDR and SFDVKD. Trimming costs V 4 bases and J 4 bases, and their ends lie 12 bases apart. From its cysteine to its phenylalanine, the CDR3 spans 14 amino acids. The read is trimmed to its CDR3 DNA, 42 bases read in frame from base 1. The collaborating institutions used their own protocols to collect whole blood in K2EDTA tubes. Collaborator samples were shipped for TCRbeta analysis as frozen whole blood, isolated PBMCs, or DNA extracted from either sample type. The paper as a whole reports these results and caveats: The amount of clinical and demographic metadata varied by source and participant and was provided uncurated.

TCRbeta CDR3 regions were amplified from genomic DNA using the immunoSEQ Assay, a bias-controlled multiplex PCR. In the authors' own workflow: Nucleated cell counts per sample were estimated from amplification of reference gene primers within the assay. To quantify the absolute abundance of each unique TCRbeta CDR3 rearrangement, sequence reads were collapsed and filtered. Productive Simpson clonality was computed per sample as the square root of Simpson's diversity index over productive rearrangements. TCRdb mirrors the immuneACCESS table, restricted to in-frame sequences. Some clones are absent from its copies; in checked studies, under half trace to an unresolved V gene, and the reason for the others is unknown. V and J calls and clone size are given by that table; D and trimming were obtained from the DNA. This sample comprises 40,000 to 65,000 clones, 82% of them detected only once. The top ten clones comprise 11% to 15% of the sample.

Concerning this clone: No antigen is known for it. Base quality data are lacking; no much larger clone is found one base away.

The sample was peripheral blood. The clonotype was recovered from a human donor in a cohort sampled during active COVID-19. Recombination linked TRBV24-1 to TRBJ1-1; TRBD1 is a weak D gene call, 5 bases matching. The bases are TGTGCCACCAGTGAGGGGCGGGGCGTCACTGAAGCTTTCTTT. Translation gives CATSEGRGVTEAFF.